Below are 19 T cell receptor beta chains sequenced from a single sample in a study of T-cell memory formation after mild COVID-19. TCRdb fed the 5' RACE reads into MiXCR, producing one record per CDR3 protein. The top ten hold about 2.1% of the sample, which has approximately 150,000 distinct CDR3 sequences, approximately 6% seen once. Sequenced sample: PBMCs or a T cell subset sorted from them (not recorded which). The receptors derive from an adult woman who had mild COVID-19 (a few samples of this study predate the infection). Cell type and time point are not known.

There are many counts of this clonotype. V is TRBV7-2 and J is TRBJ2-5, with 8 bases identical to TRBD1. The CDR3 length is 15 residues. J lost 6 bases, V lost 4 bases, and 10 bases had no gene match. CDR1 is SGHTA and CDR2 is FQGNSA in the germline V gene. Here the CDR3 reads CASSSQGEVGKTQYF. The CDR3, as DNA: TGTGCCAGCAGCTCACAGGGGGAGGTCGGGAAGACCCAGTACTTC.

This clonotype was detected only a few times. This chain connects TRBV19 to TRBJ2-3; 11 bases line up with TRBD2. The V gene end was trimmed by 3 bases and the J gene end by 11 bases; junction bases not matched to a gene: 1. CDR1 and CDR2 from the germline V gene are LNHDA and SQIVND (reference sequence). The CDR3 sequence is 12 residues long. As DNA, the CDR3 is TGTGCCAGTAGTATGGGACTAGCGGAGCAGTATTTT. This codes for CASSMGLAEQYF.

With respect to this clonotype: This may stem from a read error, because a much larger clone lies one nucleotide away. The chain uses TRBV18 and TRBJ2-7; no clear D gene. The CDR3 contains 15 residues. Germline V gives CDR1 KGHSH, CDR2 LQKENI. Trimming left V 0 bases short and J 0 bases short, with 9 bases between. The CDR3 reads CASSPPFPSSYEQYF. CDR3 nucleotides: TGTGCCAGCTCACCACCGTTCCCTAGCTCCTACGAGCAGTACTTC.

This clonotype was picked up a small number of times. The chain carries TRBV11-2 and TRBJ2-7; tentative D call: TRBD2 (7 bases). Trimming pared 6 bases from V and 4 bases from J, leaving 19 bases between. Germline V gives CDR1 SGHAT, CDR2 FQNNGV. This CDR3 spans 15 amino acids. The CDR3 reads CASRSLATGGYEQYF. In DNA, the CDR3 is TGTGCCAGCAGATCACTAGCGACAGGAGGTTACGAGCAGTACTTC.

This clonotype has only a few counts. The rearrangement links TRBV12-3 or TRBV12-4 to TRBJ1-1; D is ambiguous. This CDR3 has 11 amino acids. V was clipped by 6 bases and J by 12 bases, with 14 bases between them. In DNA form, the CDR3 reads TGTGCCAGCAGCCTGGGCCGGGCGACTTTCTTT. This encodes CASSLGRATFF.

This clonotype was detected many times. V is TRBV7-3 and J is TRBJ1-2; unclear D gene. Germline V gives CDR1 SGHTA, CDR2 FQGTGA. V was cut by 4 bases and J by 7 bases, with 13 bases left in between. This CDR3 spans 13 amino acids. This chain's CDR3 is CASSSERAAGYTF. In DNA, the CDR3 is TGTGCCAGCAGCTCCGAGAGGGCAGCTGGCTACACCTTC.

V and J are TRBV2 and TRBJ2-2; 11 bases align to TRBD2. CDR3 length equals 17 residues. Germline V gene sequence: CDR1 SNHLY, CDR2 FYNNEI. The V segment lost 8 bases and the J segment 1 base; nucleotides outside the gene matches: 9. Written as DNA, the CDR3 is TGTGCCAGCTACGGGGAACTAGCGGGGGAGAACACCGGGGAGCTGTTTTTT. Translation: CASYGELAGENTGELFF.

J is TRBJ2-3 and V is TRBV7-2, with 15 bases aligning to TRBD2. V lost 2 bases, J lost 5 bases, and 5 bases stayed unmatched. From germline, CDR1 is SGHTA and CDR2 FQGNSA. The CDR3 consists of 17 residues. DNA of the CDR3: TGTGCCAGCAGCTTATCGGGGGGACTAGCGGGAGGAGATACGCAGTATTTT. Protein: CASSLSGGLAGGDTQYF.

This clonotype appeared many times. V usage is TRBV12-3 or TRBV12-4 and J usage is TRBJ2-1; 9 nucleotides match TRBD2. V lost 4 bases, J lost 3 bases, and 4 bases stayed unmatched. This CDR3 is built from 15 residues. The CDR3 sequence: CASSWLAGLYNEQFF. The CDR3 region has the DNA TGTGCCAGCAGTTGGCTAGCGGGACTCTACAATGAGCAGTTCTTC.

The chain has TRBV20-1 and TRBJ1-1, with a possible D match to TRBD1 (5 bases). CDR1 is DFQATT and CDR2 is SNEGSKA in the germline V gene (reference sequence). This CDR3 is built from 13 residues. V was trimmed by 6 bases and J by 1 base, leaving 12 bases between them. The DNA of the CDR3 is TGCAGTGCCCGCCGGGGGGGGAACACTGAAGCTTTCTTT. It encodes CSARRGGNTEAFF.

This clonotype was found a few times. CDR3 sequence (DNA): TGTGCCAGCAGTTTTTCTAGCGGCTCCTACAATGAGCAGTTCTTC. Translating gives CASSFSSGSYNEQFF. This chain connects TRBV12-3 or TRBV12-4 to TRBJ2-1, with 7 positions matching TRBD2. J lost 0 bases, V lost 3 bases, and 2 bases had no gene match. CDR3 size: 15 residues.

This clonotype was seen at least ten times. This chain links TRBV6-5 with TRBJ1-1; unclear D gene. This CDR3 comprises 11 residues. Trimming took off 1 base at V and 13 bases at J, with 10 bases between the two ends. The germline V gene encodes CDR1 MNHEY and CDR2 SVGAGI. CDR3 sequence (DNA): TGTGCCAGCAGTTACTGGGAAAGAGTTTTCTTT. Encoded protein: CASSYWERVFF.

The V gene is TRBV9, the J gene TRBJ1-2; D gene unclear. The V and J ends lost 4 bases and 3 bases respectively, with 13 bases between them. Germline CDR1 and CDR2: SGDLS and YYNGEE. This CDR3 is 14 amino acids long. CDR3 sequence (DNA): TGTGCCAGCAGCCCCCGCTGGCAGGACTATGGCTACACCTTC. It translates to CASSPRWQDYGYTF. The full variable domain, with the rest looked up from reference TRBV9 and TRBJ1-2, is DSGVTQTPKHLITATGQRVTLRCSPRSGDLSVYWYQQSLDQGLQFLIQYYNGEERAKGNILERFSAQQFPDLHSELNLSSLELGDSALYFCASSPRWQDYGYTFGSGTRLTVV.

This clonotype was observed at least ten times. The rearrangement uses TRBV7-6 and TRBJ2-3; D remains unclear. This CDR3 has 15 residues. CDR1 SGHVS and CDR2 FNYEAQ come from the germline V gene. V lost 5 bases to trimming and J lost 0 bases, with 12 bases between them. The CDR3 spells CASSPGHSSTDTQYF. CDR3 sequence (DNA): TGTGCCAGCAGCCCCGGGCATTCTAGCACAGATACGCAGTATTTT. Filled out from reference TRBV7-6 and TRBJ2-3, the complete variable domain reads GAGVSQSPRYKVTKRGQDVALRCDPISGHVSLYWYRQALGQGPEFLTYFNYEAQQDKSGLPNDRFSAERPEGSISTLTIQRTEQRDSAMYRCASSPGHSSTDTQYFGPGTRLTVL.

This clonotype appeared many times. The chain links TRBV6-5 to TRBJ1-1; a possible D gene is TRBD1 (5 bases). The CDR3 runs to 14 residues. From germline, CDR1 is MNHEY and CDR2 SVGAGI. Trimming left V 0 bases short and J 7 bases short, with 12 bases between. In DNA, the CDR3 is TGTGCCAGCAGTTACTCGGGACCCCGAGATGAAGCTTTCTTT. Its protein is CASSYSGPRDEAFF.

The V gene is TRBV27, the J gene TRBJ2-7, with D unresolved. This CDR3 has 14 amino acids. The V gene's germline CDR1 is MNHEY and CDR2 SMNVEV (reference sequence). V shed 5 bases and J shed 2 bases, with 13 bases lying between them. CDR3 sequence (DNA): TGTGCCAGCAGTCCCCGCGGATCTCCCTACGAGCAGTACTTC. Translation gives CASSPRGSPYEQYF.

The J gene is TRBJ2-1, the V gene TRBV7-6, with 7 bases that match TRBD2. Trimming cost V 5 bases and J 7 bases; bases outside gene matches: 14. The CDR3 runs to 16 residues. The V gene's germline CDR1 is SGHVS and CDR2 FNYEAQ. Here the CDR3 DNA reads TGTGCCAGCAGCCTCGGTCCCGCGGGAGTCACAAATGAGCAGTTCTTC. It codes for CASSLGPAGVTNEQFF. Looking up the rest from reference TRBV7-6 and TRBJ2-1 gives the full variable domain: GAGVSQSPRYKVTKRGQDVALRCDPISGHVSLYWYRQALGQGPEFLTYFNYEAQQDKSGLPNDRFSAERPEGSISTLTIQRTEQRDSAMYRCASSLGPAGVTNEQFFGPGTRLTVL.

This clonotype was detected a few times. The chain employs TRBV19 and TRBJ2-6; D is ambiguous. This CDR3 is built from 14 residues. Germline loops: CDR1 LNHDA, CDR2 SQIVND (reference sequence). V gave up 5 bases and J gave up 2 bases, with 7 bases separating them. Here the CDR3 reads CASSPITGANVLTF. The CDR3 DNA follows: TGTGCCAGTAGTCCGATAACTGGGGCCAACGTCCTGACTTTC.

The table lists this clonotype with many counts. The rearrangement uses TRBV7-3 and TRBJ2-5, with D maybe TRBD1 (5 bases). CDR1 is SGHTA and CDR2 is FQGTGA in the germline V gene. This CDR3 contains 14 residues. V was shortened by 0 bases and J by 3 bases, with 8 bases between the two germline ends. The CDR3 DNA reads TGTGCCAGCAGCTTAACGGGCAGGGAAGAGACCCAGTACTTC. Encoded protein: CASSLTGREETQYF.